The 30 T cell receptor beta chains given below trace back to one sample, sequenced in a study of identical twins. TCRdb fed the 5' RACE reads into MiXCR, producing one record per CDR3 protein. The repertoire has 1,800,000 or so distinct CDR3 sequences, roughly a third of them found once; the top ten carry less than 0.35%. Sequenced input: cord blood. These receptors all stem from a newborn girl in good health.

V usage is TRBV5-1 and J usage is TRBJ1-1; possibly TRBD1 for D (5 bases). Germline V gene lookup returns CDR1 SGHRS and CDR2 YFSETQ. Deletions cut 0 bases from V and 1 base from J, with 10 bases between. The CDR3 is made up of 15 amino acids. CDR3: CASSLVGGENTEAFF. The DNA for the CDR3 is TGCGCCAGCAGCTTGGTTGGGGGGGAGAACACTGAAGCTTTCTTT.

This clonotype was detected only a few times. V gene TRBV10-3 combines with J gene TRBJ1-2, with D possibly TRBD1 on 6 matching bases. Germline CDR1 is ENHRY and CDR2 is SYGVKD. Between the trimmed V and J ends, which lost 6 bases and 2 bases, there was a span of 16 bases. This CDR3 contains 15 residues. CDR3 coding DNA: TGTGCCATCAGGCTCGGACAGTTTCTAAACTATGGCTACACCTTC. Translation: CAIRLGQFLNYGYTF.

The CDR3 reads CASSFAIQRGETQYF. CDR3 coding DNA: TGCGCCAGCAGCTTCGCCATCCAAAGGGGAGAGACCCAGTACTTC. The chain joins TRBV5-1 to TRBJ2-5, with D perhaps matching TRBD1 (5 bases). Germline loops: CDR1 SGHRS, CDR2 YFSETQ. V lost 2 bases and J lost 4, with 15 bases in between. The CDR3 has 15 residues.

This clonotype was counted between two and nine times. The rearrangement joins TRBV4-2 to TRBJ2-7, with D perhaps TRBD2 (6 bases). The V gene lost 1 base and the J gene lost 2 bases, with 18 bases spanning the gap. Germline CDR1 and CDR2: LGHNA and YNFKEQ. The CDR3 contains 17 residues. CDR3 coding DNA: TGTGCCAGCAGCCAAGTAGGGACTGGAACTCCAACCTACGAGCAGTACTTC. This gives the protein CASSQVGTGTPTYEQYF.

As for this clonotype: A much larger clone differs by one base, so this may be a read error. The chain carries TRBV9 and TRBJ2-3; 9 nucleotides line up with TRBD2. The CDR3 loop spans 15 amino acids. In germline, CDR1 is SGDLS, CDR2 YYNGEE. CDR3 loop: CASGVIAGVADTQYF. CDR3 in DNA: TGTGCCAGCGGCGTAATAGCGGGGGTCGCAGATACGCAGTATTTT. The full variable domain, completed using reference TRBV9 and TRBJ2-3, is DSGVTQTPKHLITATGQRVTLRCSPRSGDLSVYWYQQSLDQGLQFLIQYYNGEERAKGNILERFSAQQFPDLHSELNLSSLELGDSALYFCASGVIAGVADTQYFGPGTRLTVL.

This clonotype was seen only a few times. V gene TRBV5-1 combines with J gene TRBJ1-5; TRBD1 matches at 8 bases. CDR3 size: 17 residues. The germline V gene has CDR1 SGHRS and CDR2 YFSETQ. V was pared by 5 bases and J by 2 bases, with 12 bases of the junction left unmatched. This CDR3 is CASSLWPTGGGNQPQHF. The CDR3 coding sequence is TGCGCCAGCAGTTTGTGGCCAACAGGGGGAGGCAATCAGCCCCAGCATTTT.

Only a few counts were recorded for this clonotype. The genes are TRBV28 and TRBJ2-1; D perhaps matches TRBD1 (5 bases). Looked up from germline, CDR1 is MDHEN and CDR2 is SYDVKM. This CDR3 has 15 residues. Between the trimmed V and J ends, which lost 7 bases and 9 bases, there was a span of 22 bases. The CDR3 bases are TGTGCCAGCATGGGGTTTGTAAAGGGGTGGAGTGAGCAGTTCTTC. It is translated as CASMGFVKGWSEQFF.

The table lists this clonotype with a few counts. DNA for the CDR3: TGTGCCAGCAGCTTAACCAGCCCCCCTACCGGCTACACCTTC. This sequence encodes CASSLTSPPTGYTF. The gene calls are TRBV7-2 and TRBJ1-2, with unresolved D. V dropped 2 bases and J dropped 8 bases, with 15 bases sitting between them. Germline-derived CDR1 and CDR2 are SGHTA and FQGNSA. CDR3 length: 14 amino acids.

V is TRBV6-4 and J is TRBJ1-1; 12 bases are a match to TRBD1. Germline CDR1 reads MRHNA; CDR2 reads SNTAGT. This CDR3 contains 15 residues. The junction had 8 bases not matched to a gene; V was cut back by 5 bases and J by 7 bases. The CDR3 DNA reads as TGTGCCAGCAGTATGGGACAGGGGGCCCGGGGTGAAGCTTTCTTT. Residues: CASSMGQGARGEAFF.

This clonotype showed up many times. The chain links TRBV6-5 to TRBJ2-7; 8 bases match TRBD1. Germline assignment: CDR1 MNHEY and CDR2 SVGAGI. The CDR3 contains 14 residues. Trimming cost V 5 bases and J 4 bases; bases outside gene matches: 7. CDR3 in amino acids: CASSVRTGTYEQYF. Written as DNA, the CDR3 is TGTGCCAGCAGTGTCCGGACAGGGACATACGAGCAGTACTTC.

J is TRBJ2-2 and V is TRBV7-2; the D call may be TRBD1 or TRBD2 (6 bases each). There are 14 residues in the CDR3. Trimming removed 0 bases at V and 7 bases at J, with 9 bases between. Per the germline V gene, CDR1 is SGHTA and CDR2 is FQGNSA. CDR3 loop: CASSLARGGGELFF. The CDR3 DNA is TGTGCCAGCAGCTTAGCCAGGGGAGGCGGGGAGCTGTTTTTT.

This clonotype was seen a few times. The chain has TRBV20-1 and TRBJ1-5, with D unclear. CDR1 DFQATT and CDR2 SNEGSKA come from the germline V gene (reference sequence). V gave up 6 bases and J gave up 0 bases, with 12 bases separating them. The CDR3 runs to 14 residues. CDR3 residues: CSAHPGISNQPQHF. In nucleotides, the CDR3 is TGCAGTGCCCATCCCGGGATTAGCAATCAGCCCCAGCATTTT.

The chain joins TRBV3-1 to TRBJ1-1; the match to TRBD1 covers 7 bases. CDR3 size: 18 residues. Trimming took 4 bases from V and 1 from J; bases not matched to a gene: 15. Germline V gene sequence: CDR1 LGHDT, CDR2 YNNKEL (reference sequence). CDR3 residues: CASSPWDSVVPGNTEAFF. CDR3 nucleotides: TGTGCCAGCAGCCCCTGGGACAGCGTTGTCCCAGGGAACACTGAAGCTTTCTTT.

The sample holds many counts of this clonotype. The chain couples TRBV5-1 to TRBJ1-2; 7 positions agree with TRBD1. The CDR3 sequence is 13 residues long. Germline trimming cut 2 bases from V and 4 bases from J; bases unmatched to any gene: 2. Germline CDR1 is SGHRS and CDR2 is YFSETQ. The CDR3 protein is CASSFGQVYGYTF. The CDR3 DNA reads as TGCGCCAGCAGCTTCGGACAGGTCTATGGCTACACCTTC.

This clonotype was observed a few times. The chain combines TRBV10-3 with TRBJ1-1; D might be TRBD1 (6 bases). The germline V and J ends were trimmed by 2 bases and 8 bases, with 9 bases remaining between them. Germline V gene lookup returns CDR1 ENHRY and CDR2 SYGVKD. The CDR3 loop spans 12 amino acids. In DNA, the CDR3 is TGTGCCATCAGTGAGAACAGGGTGGAAGCTTTCTTT. Its translation is CAISENRVEAFF.

This chain links TRBV25-1 with TRBJ1-1, with D unclear. Germline V gives CDR1 MGHDK, CDR2 SYGVNS. CDR3 length: 14 residues. Deletions cut 2 bases from V and 4 bases from J, with 11 bases between. In nucleotides, the CDR3 is TGTGCCAGCAGTGAAGGGTGGGCGGGCACTGAAGCTTTCTTT. Protein product: CASSEGWAGTEAFF.

The chain has TRBV2 and TRBJ2-3; D is unresolved. Trimming pared 7 bases from V and 4 bases from J, leaving 6 bases between. The germline gives CDR1 SNHLY, CDR2 FYNNEI. There are 11 residues in the CDR3. In DNA form, the CDR3 reads TGTGCCAGCAACGACCCAGATACGCAGTATTTT. Protein: CASNDPDTQYF.

There are a few counts of this clonotype. The rearrangement uses TRBV7-2 and TRBJ1-4, with unresolved D. The germline V gene has CDR1 SGHTA and CDR2 FQGNSA. V lost 3 bases to trimming and J lost 3 bases, with 8 bases between them. There are 14 residues in the CDR3. CDR3 coding DNA: TGTGCCAGCAGCTTCCTACGGTCTAATGAAAAACTGTTTTTT. It codes for CASSFLRSNEKLFF.

This clonotype has a count of ten or more. The chain combines TRBV27 with TRBJ1-2; possibly TRBD1 for D (5 bases). The CDR3 extends over 11 amino acids. Germline loops: CDR1 MNHEY, CDR2 SMNVEV (reference sequence). CDR3 loop: CTAGTVYGYTF. DNA of the CDR3: TGTACCGCCGGGACGGTCTATGGCTACACCTTC.

This rearrangement joins TRBV3-1 to TRBJ1-6, with 7 bases identical to TRBD1. Germline assignment: CDR1 LGHDT and CDR2 YNNKEL (reference sequence). The CDR3 sequence is 16 residues long. The trim removed 2 bases at V and 4 bases at J, leaving 5 bases unmatched. CDR3 in amino acids: CASSQPGQSYNSPLHF. The CDR3, as DNA: TGTGCCAGCAGCCAACCGGGACAGTCTTATAATTCACCCCTCCACTTT.

The chain couples TRBV7-2 to TRBJ1-1; possibly TRBD1 for D (6 bases). The CDR3 extends over 14 amino acids. V was trimmed by 2 bases and J by 3 bases, leaving 10 bases between them. Germline assignment: CDR1 SGHTA and CDR2 FQGNSA. This CDR3 reads CASSLNRADTEAFF. CDR3 in DNA: TGTGCCAGCAGCTTAAACAGGGCGGACACTGAAGCTTTCTTT.

J is TRBJ2-2 and V is TRBV9, with TRBD1 as a possible D gene (6 bases). CDR3 length: 14 residues. Germline values: CDR1 SGDLS, CDR2 YYNGEE. V shed 6 bases and J shed 4 bases, with 13 bases lying between them. The CDR3 DNA sequence: TGTGCCAGCAATGGAGGACAGCGCACCGGGGAGCTGTTTTTT. Protein product: CASNGGQRTGELFF.

A few counts support this clonotype. The rearrangement links TRBV7-2 to TRBJ2-7; a weak D match, TRBD2 (5 bases). V dropped 1 base and J dropped 6 bases, with 13 bases sitting between them. This CDR3 spans 14 amino acids. Germline V gene data show CDR1 as SGHTA and CDR2 as FQGNSA. This chain's CDR3 is CASSLVGERAEQYF. As DNA, the CDR3 is TGTGCCAGCAGCTTAGTCGGAGAGAGGGCCGAGCAGTACTTC.

This sequence joins TRBV5-8 and TRBJ1-2; 7 bases map to TRBD1. The length of the CDR3 is 16 residues. Trimming cost V 0 bases and J 2 bases; bases outside gene matches: 7. CDR1 is SGHTS, CDR2 YDEGEE, per germline. The CDR3 region has the DNA TGTGCCAGCAGCTTGGTCTTGGACAGGCTCAACTATGGCTACACCTTC. Protein product: CASSLVLDRLNYGYTF.

This clonotype showed up just a few times. The gene calls are TRBV11-2 and TRBJ2-1, with 10 bases lining up with TRBD2. Germline V CDR1 and CDR2: SGHAT, FQNNGV. This CDR3 comprises 16 residues. Losses at the gene ends were 2 bases for V and 6 bases for J; bases not matched to a gene: 7. Here the CDR3 DNA reads TGTGCCAGCAGCTTATTCCCCCAGCGGGAGGGCAATGAGCAGTTCTTC. It encodes CASSLFPQREGNEQFF.

The CDR3 bases are TGCAGTGGAGGACACCCCAATTCACCCCTCCACTTT. This codes for CSGGHPNSPLHF. The chain is built from TRBV20-1 and TRBJ1-6, with a tentative D call TRBD1 (5 bases). Germline V gene lookup returns CDR1 DFQATT and CDR2 SNEGSKA (reference sequence). This CDR3 is 12 amino acids long. Trimming pared 7 bases from V and 7 bases from J, leaving 11 bases between.

The rearrangement joins TRBV27 to TRBJ2-5, with 10 bases matching TRBD1. V was pared by 6 bases and J by 4 bases, with 5 bases of the junction left unmatched. Germline-derived CDR1 and CDR2 are MNHEY and SMNVEV (reference sequence). This CDR3 spans 14 amino acids. CDR3 protein: CASSQWDRGETQYF. CDR3 DNA: TGTGCCAGCAGCCAATGGGACAGGGGAGAGACCCAGTACTTC.

This clonotype has more than one count but fewer than ten. The J gene is TRBJ2-7, the V gene TRBV2, with D perhaps assigned TRBD1 or TRBD2 (5 bases each). The germline gives CDR1 SNHLY, CDR2 FYNNEI. The CDR3 runs to 15 residues. Trimming stripped 5 bases from V and 1 base from J, with 15 bases between. The CDR3 loop is CASSPGARKSYEQYF. The CDR3 DNA reads TGTGCCAGCAGTCCCGGGGCTCGTAAATCCTACGAGCAGTACTTC.

In this sample, this clonotype turned up a few times. The chain links TRBV24-1 to TRBJ2-4; tentatively, D is TRBD1 or TRBD2 (5 bases each). CDR1 is KGHDR, CDR2 SFDVKD, per germline. V was shortened by 5 bases and J by 0 bases, with 7 bases between the two germline ends. The CDR3 is made up of 14 amino acids. CDR3 DNA sequence: TGTGCCACCAGTGCTGGGACAGCCAAAAACATTCAGTACTTC. This gives the protein CATSAGTAKNIQYF.

The genes are TRBV7-2 and TRBJ1-1; D gene ambiguous. This CDR3 region has 15 residues. The germline gives CDR1 SGHTA, CDR2 FQGNSA. Trimming removed 1 base from V and 0 bases from J, with 9 bases in between. CDR3 sequence (DNA): TGTGCCAGCAGCTTAGTTAACAACTTGAACACTGAAGCTTTCTTT. Protein product: CASSLVNNLNTEAFF.